These 12 T cell receptor beta chains came from one sample sequenced in a study of blood T cell repertoires in COVID-19. Here immunoSEQ multiplex PCR was the method, and the copy in TCRdb shows in-frame clones only, minus some. The table has around 220,000 clones, around 91% seen once; the top ten hold around 15%. Sequencing input: PBMCs or T cells enriched from blood (not recorded which). The source of these receptors is a man aged 25 to 40 who had been exposed to COVID-19.

The J gene is TRBJ2-2, the V gene TRBV25-1; TRBD1 is a possible D gene (6 bases). V was cut by 0 bases and J by 3 bases, with 14 bases left in between. The CDR3 has 17 residues. CDR1 is MGHDK, CDR2 SYGVNS, per germline. The CDR3 DNA follows: TGTGCCAGCAGTGAATATTTTCCGGACAGCTACACCGGGGAGCTGTTTTTT. Protein sequence: CASSEYFPDSYTGELFF.

V usage is TRBV7-9 and J usage is TRBJ2-1; 10 bases line up with TRBD2. The CDR3 is 16 residues long. The V and J ends lost 3 bases and 4 bases, in that order; junction bases with no gene match: 6. The germline CDR1 and CDR2 sequences are SEHNR and FQNEAQ (reference sequence). In nucleotides, the CDR3 is TGTGCCAGCAGCTTTTTCCCAGCGGGGGGGTACAATGAGCAGTTCTTC. The encoded protein is CASSFFPAGGYNEQFF.

A word on this clone: One end of the junction varies from germline; a read error may be responsible. CDR3 residues: CASMDPAGRTPVF. The CDR3 nucleotides are TGTGCCAGCATGGACCCCGCCGGTAGGACACCAGTCTTC. V usage is TRBV6-5 and J usage is TRBJ2-1; D might be TRBD1 (5 bases). This CDR3 comprises 13 residues. Germline CDR1 and CDR2: MNHEY and SVGAGI.

V is TRBV7-9 and J is TRBJ1-4, with TRBD1 matching 7 bases. Unmatched junction bases numbered 12, after V lost 1 base and J lost 10 bases. The CDR3 has 16 amino acids. The germline V gene has CDR1 SEHNR and CDR2 FQNEAQ (reference sequence). CDR3 DNA sequence: TGTGCCAGCAGCTTAGTCGGGGACAGAGACCCTAGAAAACTGTTTTTT. Translated, it gives CASSLVGDRDPRKLFF.

CDR3 in amino acids: CASSQKVGPGEQYF. CDR3 nucleotides: TGTGCCAGCAGCCAAAAAGTCGGCCCGGGGGAGCAGTACTTC. V usage is TRBV4-2 and J usage is TRBJ2-7; D perhaps matches TRBD2 (5 bases). The CDR3 length is 14 residues. Germline-derived CDR1 and CDR2 are LGHNA and YNFKEQ. Trimming removed 2 bases at V and 7 bases at J, with 15 bases between.

V and J are TRBV7-9 and TRBJ2-4; the D gene is possibly TRBD1 (6 bases). The V and J ends lost 1 base and 1 base respectively, with 14 bases between them. Germline CDR1 SEHNR, CDR2 FQNEAQ (reference sequence). The CDR3 totals 17 residues. The CDR3 coding sequence is TGTGCCAGCAGCTTAGTTGGTGGGGGCGAGGCCAAAAACATTCAGTACTTC. Translation gives CASSLVGGGEAKNIQYF.

The chain has TRBV7-9 and TRBJ2-5; 13 bases are a match to TRBD2. V was pared by 5 bases and J by 9 bases, with 12 bases of the junction left unmatched. CDR1 SEHNR and CDR2 FQNEAQ come from the germline V gene (reference sequence). This CDR3 is built from 16 residues. CDR3 sequence reads: CASSARTSGGSGAQYF. CDR3 sequence (DNA): TGTGCCAGCAGCGCCAGGACTAGCGGGGGCTCGGGGGCCCAGTACTTC.

The chain joins TRBV10-3 to TRBJ2-3, with D perhaps TRBD1 (5 bases). The CDR3 totals 16 residues. V dropped 2 bases and J dropped 4 bases, with 16 bases sitting between them. Germline lookup yields CDR1 ENHRY and CDR2 SYGVKD. CDR3 coding DNA: TGTGCCATCAGTGAGCAGACAGAGAGTATGGCAGATACGCAGTATTTT. This translates into CAISEQTESMADTQYF.

This chain links TRBV20-1 with TRBJ1-3; D call uncertain. This CDR3 comprises 13 residues. V was pared by 3 bases and J by 4 bases, with 10 bases between. Germline V gives CDR1 DFQATT, CDR2 SNEGSKA (reference sequence). CDR3 residues: CSASGSEGNTIYF. The CDR3 nucleotides read TGCAGTGCTAGTGGCAGCGAGGGAAACACCATATATTTT.

The gene calls are TRBV9 and TRBJ2-5; 8 bases fit TRBD2. Germline CDR1 SGDLS, CDR2 YYNGEE. The V and J ends lost 0 bases and 4 bases, in that order; junction bases with no gene match: 5. This CDR3 spans 15 amino acids. The CDR3 region has the DNA TGTGCCAGCAGCGTAGATGGCCGGGGGGGAGAGACCCAGTACTTC. This gives the protein CASSVDGRGGETQYF.

This sequence joins TRBV5-6 and TRBJ2-1, with 7 bases identical to TRBD2. CDR1 and CDR2 from the germline V gene are SGHDT and YYEEEE. Unmatched junction bases numbered 1, after V lost 0 bases and J lost 4 bases. This CDR3 is built from 14 residues. The CDR3 loop reads CASSLGRGYNEQFF. DNA of the CDR3: TGTGCCAGCAGCTTGGGGCGGGGGTACAATGAGCAGTTCTTC. Combining the CDR3 with reference TRBV5-6 and TRBJ2-1 gives the whole variable domain DAGVTQSPTHLIKTRGQQVTLRCSPKSGHDTVSWYQQALGQGPQFIFQYYEEEERQRGNFPDRFSGHQFPNYSSELNVNALLLGDSALYLCASSLGRGYNEQFFGPGTRLTVL.

This chain uses TRBV12-3 or TRBV12-4 with TRBJ1-2, with unresolved D. V lost 3 bases and J 5 bases, leaving 10 bases between the germline ends. The CDR3 consists of 13 residues. The CDR3 nucleotides read TGTGCCAGCAGTTTGACGGAGAGATATGGCTACACCTTC. Translating gives CASSLTERYGYTF.